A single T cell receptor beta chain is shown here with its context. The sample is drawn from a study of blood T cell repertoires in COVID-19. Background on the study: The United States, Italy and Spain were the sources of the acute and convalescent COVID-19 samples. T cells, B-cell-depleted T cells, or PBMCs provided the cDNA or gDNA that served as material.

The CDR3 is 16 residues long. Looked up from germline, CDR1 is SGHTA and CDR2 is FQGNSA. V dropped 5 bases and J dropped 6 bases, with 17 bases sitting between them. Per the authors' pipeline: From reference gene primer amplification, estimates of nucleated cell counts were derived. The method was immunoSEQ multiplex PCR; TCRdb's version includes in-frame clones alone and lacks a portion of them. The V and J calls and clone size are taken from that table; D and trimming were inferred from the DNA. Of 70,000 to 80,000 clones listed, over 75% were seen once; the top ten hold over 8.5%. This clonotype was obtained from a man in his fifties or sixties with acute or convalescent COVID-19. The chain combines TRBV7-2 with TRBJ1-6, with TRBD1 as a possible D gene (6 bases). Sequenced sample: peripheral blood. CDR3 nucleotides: TGTGCCAGCAGCACCAACTCTCAGGGGCTTAATTCACCCCTCCACTTT. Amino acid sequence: CASSTNSQGLNSPLHF.